The 30 T cell receptor beta chains presented below share a single source sample, sequenced in a study of early T cells in non-severe SARS-CoV-2 infection. MiXCR, run by TCRdb on the 5' RACE reads, gives a single entry per CDR3 protein. Of tens of thousands of distinct CDR3 sequences listed, 13% are singletons. Sequencing was carried out using whole blood. The receptors shown here come from an adult who was a healthcare worker with PCR-confirmed SARS-CoV-2 infection or an uninfected control (not recorded which).

Many counts were recorded for this clonotype. The V call is TRBV5-4, the J call TRBJ2-1, with D possibly being TRBD2 (6 bases). This CDR3 has 16 amino acids. V lost 1 base to trimming and J lost 8 bases, with 19 bases between them. Germline CDR1 is SGHNT and CDR2 is YYREEE (reference sequence). The CDR3 spells CASSLKGSLASDEQFF. The CDR3 DNA reads as TGTGCCAGCAGCTTGAAGGGGTCCCTCGCTAGCGATGAGCAGTTCTTC.

The chain combines TRBV9 with TRBJ2-5; tentative D call: TRBD2 (6 bases). Trimming stripped 0 bases from V and 1 base from J, with 10 bases between. The CDR3 sequence is 15 residues long. Germline CDR1 SGDLS, CDR2 YYNGEE. CDR3 DNA sequence: TGTGCCAGCAGCGTAGACGGGGGATCCCAAGAGACCCAGTACTTC. Its protein product is CASSVDGGSQETQYF.

This clonotype was counted between two and nine times. This chain uses TRBV20-1 with TRBJ1-5; no clear D. Between the trimmed V and J ends, which lost 3 bases and 10 bases, there was a span of 7 bases. Germline CDR1 reads DFQATT; CDR2 reads SNEGSKA (reference sequence). The CDR3 is 10 residues long. The chain's CDR3 is CSARVNPQHF. The DNA of the CDR3 is TGCAGTGCTAGGGTAAACCCCCAGCATTTT.

This clonotype occurred many times. The chain is built from TRBV9 and TRBJ1-6, with TRBD1 matching 8 bases. The CDR3 runs to 15 residues. Germline CDR1 reads SGDLS; CDR2 reads YYNGEE. Germline trimming cut 3 bases from V and 9 bases from J; bases unmatched to any gene: 8. CDR3 coding DNA: TGTGCCAGCAGCGACGGACAGGGATCATTTTCACCCCTCCACTTT. Protein product: CASSDGQGSFSPLHF.

Note on this clonotype: A read error may produce the germline difference seen at one junction end. The V gene is TRBV20-1, the J gene TRBJ2-5; D unresolved. The CDR3 consists of 11 residues. Per germline, CDR1 DFQATT and CDR2 SNEGSKA (reference sequence). In DNA, the CDR3 is TGCAGTGCTAGATCAGAAGAAACCCAGTACTTC. It yields the protein CSARSEETQYF.

This clonotype was counted ten times or more. The CDR3 protein is CASSFLGHPSTDTQYF. The CDR3, as DNA: TGTGCCAGCAGCTTTCTAGGCCACCCTAGCACAGATACGCAGTATTTT. V and J are TRBV7-2 and TRBJ2-3; the D is unclear. CDR3 length: 16 residues. Trimming left V 3 bases short and J 0 bases short, with 13 bases between. Looked up from germline, CDR1 is SGHTA and CDR2 is FQGNSA. Combining the CDR3 with reference TRBV7-2 and TRBJ2-3 gives the whole variable domain GAGVSQSPSNKVTEKGKDVELRCDPISGHTALYWYRQSLGQGLEFLIYFQGNSAPDKSGLPSDRFSAERTGGSVSTLTIQRTQQEDSAVYLCASSFLGHPSTDTQYFGPGTRLTVL.

This clonotype has more than one count but fewer than ten. V and J are TRBV9 and TRBJ2-7, with a possible D match to TRBD1 (7 bases). V dropped 4 bases and J dropped 6 bases, with 23 bases sitting between them. The CDR3 has 16 residues. Germline CDR1 SGDLS, CDR2 YYNGEE. The CDR3 DNA reads as TGTGCCAGCAGCCCTCGAGTACAGGGGACTCCCACCGAGCAGTACTTC. Protein product: CASSPRVQGTPTEQYF.

Turning to this clonotype: Given a much more abundant clone one base away, this may be a read error. The rearrangement links TRBV25-1 to TRBJ2-5, with D tentatively TRBD2 (6 bases). This CDR3 region has 15 residues. Germline V gives CDR1 MGHDK, CDR2 SYGVNS. The CDR3 DNA is TGTGCCAGCAGTGCCCCCGGGAGCGGCCAAGAGATCCAGTACTTC. Protein sequence: CASSAPGSGQEIQYF.

This clonotype was seen a handful of times. This chain joins TRBV12-3 or TRBV12-4 and TRBJ1-1; no clear D. CDR3 length equals 11 residues. Trimming took off 3 bases at V and 6 bases at J, with 5 bases between the two ends. The CDR3 here is CASSLAAEAFF. The DNA for the CDR3 is TGTGCCAGCAGTTTGGCCGCTGAAGCTTTCTTT.

This clonotype occurred a few times. The chain recombines TRBV20-1 with TRBJ2-1; possibly TRBD1 for D (5 bases). Trimming took off 0 bases at V and 3 bases at J, with 12 bases between the two ends. The CDR3 totals 15 residues. The germline V gene encodes CDR1 DFQATT and CDR2 SNEGSKA (reference sequence). The CDR3 DNA is TGCAGTGCTAGAGATACGACAGACCTCTACAATGAGCAGTTCTTC. It specifies CSARDTTDLYNEQFF.

This clonotype was observed at least ten times. The rearrangement joins TRBV4-3 to TRBJ1-2, with D tentatively TRBD1 (6 bases). Trimming stripped 4 bases from V and 0 bases from J, with 15 bases between. The length of the CDR3 is 16 residues. Looked up from germline, CDR1 is LGHNA and CDR2 is YSLEER. The CDR3 sequence: CASSRDRLIANYGYTF. The DNA of the CDR3 is TGCGCCAGCAGCCGAGACAGGCTTATAGCTAACTATGGCTACACCTTC.

The V gene is TRBV12-3 or TRBV12-4, the J gene TRBJ1-2; TRBD1 is a possible D gene (6 bases). The V end lost 6 bases, the J end lost 8 bases, and 16 bases lay between the germline ends. The CDR3 is 13 residues long. The CDR3 nucleotides read TGTGCCAGCAGGTCACAGGGTCCCAGGGGCTACACCTTC. Translated, it gives CASRSQGPRGYTF.

There are many counts of this clonotype. The chain is built from TRBV7-9 and TRBJ1-5; D call uncertain. V was shortened by 4 bases and J by 3 bases, with 4 bases between the two germline ends. The CDR3 is 12 residues long. Germline CDR1 is SEHNR and CDR2 is FQNEAQ (reference sequence). The CDR3 is CASSSNNQPQHF. DNA for the CDR3: TGTGCCAGCAGCTCAAACAATCAGCCCCAGCATTTT.

The chain combines TRBV7-9 with TRBJ2-7; 8 bases line up with TRBD1. CDR1 and CDR2 from the germline V gene are SEHNR and FQNEAQ (reference sequence). Trimming cost V 5 bases and J 6 bases; bases outside gene matches: 9. The CDR3 contains 14 residues. The CDR3 protein is CASSPGTGSSEQYF. CDR3 coding DNA: TGTGCCAGCAGCCCCGGGACAGGCTCGTCCGAGCAGTACTTC.

This clonotype occurred many times. V and J are TRBV7-9 and TRBJ2-1; the match to TRBD1 covers 8 bases. This CDR3 has 16 residues. Germline lookup yields CDR1 SEHNR and CDR2 FQNEAQ (reference sequence). Trimming cost V 5 bases and J 6 bases; bases outside gene matches: 12. The CDR3 bases are TGTGCCAGCAGCCGGAGTACAGGGGGTGAAGGCAATGAGCAGTTCTTC. Its protein is CASSRSTGGEGNEQFF.

This sequence joins TRBV20-1 and TRBJ2-3; TRBD1 matches 7 bases. V dropped 1 base and J dropped 3; count of bases not matched to a gene: 4. The CDR3 runs to 14 residues. In germline, CDR1 is DFQATT, CDR2 SNEGSKA (reference sequence). In nucleotides, the CDR3 is TGCAGTGCTAGAGCAGGGGGAGTAACAGATACGCAGTATTTT. Residues: CSARAGGVTDTQYF.

This clonotype was seen only a few times. The V call is TRBV25-1, the J call TRBJ2-5; D is uncertain. Trimming pared 4 bases from V and 4 bases from J, leaving 10 bases between. The CDR3 is 13 residues long. Per the germline V gene, CDR1 is MGHDK and CDR2 is SYGVNS. The CDR3 sequence: CASSGDIAETQYF. The CDR3 DNA follows: TGTGCCAGCAGTGGAGACATAGCAGAGACCCAGTACTTC.

This clonotype was observed at least ten times. V usage is TRBV6-2 or TRBV6-3 and J usage is TRBJ2-1, with 13 bases aligning to TRBD2. The ends lost 4 bases at V and 6 bases at J; junction bases unmatched: 6. From germline, CDR1 is MNHEY and CDR2 SVGEGT. The CDR3 has 16 residues. For the CDR3, the DNA is TGTGCCAGCAGTTCACTAGCGGGAGGGCCCACCAATGAGCAGTTCTTC. It is translated as CASSSLAGGPTNEQFF.

The chain uses TRBV7-2 and TRBJ2-7; the D is unclear. The germline gives CDR1 SGHTA, CDR2 FQGNSA. This CDR3 region has 13 residues. The ends were cut back, 2 bases at V and 3 bases at J, with 8 bases in the middle. The CDR3 DNA reads as TGTGCCAGCAGCTTACCTCCCTTCTACGAGCAGTACTTC. This encodes CASSLPPFYEQYF.

There are many counts of this clonotype. Here the CDR3 DNA reads TGTGCCAGCAGACATCCGGACAGGGGATATGGCTACACCTTC. Translated, it gives CASRHPDRGYGYTF. The gene calls are TRBV5-4 and TRBJ1-2; 9 bases are a match to TRBD1. This CDR3 has 14 amino acids. V lost 5 bases, J lost 5 bases, and 7 bases stayed unmatched. Germline loops: CDR1 SGHNT, CDR2 YYREEE (reference sequence).

This clonotype was counted at least ten times. The chain recombines TRBV24-1 with TRBJ2-3; TRBD2 is a possible D gene (6 bases). Per germline, CDR1 KGHDR and CDR2 SFDVKD. V shed 10 bases and J shed 4 bases, with 17 bases lying between them. This CDR3 contains 14 residues. The CDR3 DNA is TGTGCCACGCAGCAAGCGGGCGAAGCAGATACGCAGTATTTT. Residues: CATQQAGEADTQYF.

This clonotype appeared a few times. The chain employs TRBV7-6 and TRBJ2-2; either TRBD1 or TRBD2 may supply D (5 bases each). The CDR3 is 17 residues long. Germline-derived CDR1 and CDR2 are SGHVS and FNYEAQ. V shed 5 bases and J shed 5 bases, with 21 bases lying between them. The CDR3, as DNA: TGTGCCAGCAGCCCAAATTCCGGGACCCTCAAGACCGGGGAGCTGTTTTTT. Amino acids: CASSPNSGTLKTGELFF.

This clonotype was seen ten or more times. The chain links TRBV20-1 to TRBJ2-3; D is unclear. The CDR3 has 11 residues. V shed 6 bases and J shed 6 bases, with 10 bases lying between them. Germline values: CDR1 DFQATT, CDR2 SNEGSKA (reference sequence). This CDR3 reads CSAFFGDTQYF. In DNA, the CDR3 is TGCAGTGCGTTCTTTGGGGATACGCAGTATTTT.

This clonotype was recorded at least ten times. The chain couples TRBV28 to TRBJ2-1; no clear D. The V end was cut by 5 bases, the J end by 2 bases, with 1 base between. The CDR3 loop spans 11 amino acids. Germline assignment: CDR1 MDHEN and CDR2 SYDVKM. Here the CDR3 reads CASSPYNEQFF. The CDR3 DNA reads TGTGCCAGCAGTCCCTACAATGAGCAGTTCTTC.

The chain uses TRBV29-1 and TRBJ2-2; TRBD1 agrees at 10 bases. The CDR3 totals 14 residues. V lost 5 bases and J lost 5; bases outside the gene matches: 5. Germline CDR1 SQVTM, CDR2 ANQGSEA. This CDR3 reads CSVFWDRGTGELFF. CDR3 nucleotide sequence: TGCAGCGTTTTCTGGGACAGGGGAACCGGGGAGCTGTTTTTT.

V is TRBV7-9 and J is TRBJ2-2; D might be TRBD2 (5 bases). Germline assignment: CDR1 SEHNR and CDR2 FQNEAQ (reference sequence). With 5 bases removed from V and 4 bases from J, the gap between germline ends came to 14 bases. The CDR3 spans 15 residues. DNA of the CDR3: TGTGCCAGCAGCCACGGACCAGAGGGCACCGGGGAGCTGTTTTTT. It yields the protein CASSHGPEGTGELFF. The full variable domain, completed using reference TRBV7-9 and TRBJ2-2, is DTGVSQNPRHKITKRGQNVTFRCDPISEHNRLYWYRQTLGQGPEFLTYFQNEAQLEKSRLLSDRFSAERPKGSFSTLEIQRTEQGDSAMYLCASSHGPEGTGELFFGEGSRLTVL.

This clonotype has a count of ten or more. The chain has TRBV2 and TRBJ2-3; D unclear. The CDR3 contains 12 residues. Between the trimmed V and J ends, which lost 2 bases and 4 bases, there was a span of 4 bases. The germline gives CDR1 SNHLY, CDR2 FYNNEI. The CDR3, as DNA: TGTGCCAGCAGTGAATCGGCAGATACGCAGTATTTT. It specifies CASSESADTQYF.

V is TRBV5-6 and J is TRBJ2-1; the D gene is possibly TRBD1 (6 bases). The CDR3 is 16 residues long. V lost 5 bases, J lost 1 base, and 16 bases lay in between. Germline V gene data show CDR1 as SGHDT and CDR2 as YYEEEE. CDR3 residues: CASSPTQGLSYNEQFF. The CDR3, as DNA: TGTGCCAGCAGTCCAACTCAGGGGTTATCCTACAATGAGCAGTTCTTC.

This clonotype turned up a few times. The CDR3 DNA reads as TGTGCCAGCAGCTTACGAGGCGCTTCCTCTGGAAACACCATATATTTT. Its protein product is CASSLRGASSGNTIYF. V usage is TRBV7-9 and J usage is TRBJ1-3; D gene unclear. Germline V gene lookup returns CDR1 SEHNR and CDR2 FQNEAQ (reference sequence). The CDR3 totals 16 residues. Trimming removed 2 bases at V and 0 bases at J, with 11 bases between. Complete variable domain (other parts from reference TRBV7-9 and TRBJ1-3): DTGVSQNPRHKITKRGQNVTFRCDPISEHNRLYWYRQTLGQGPEFLTYFQNEAQLEKSRLLSDRFSAERPKGSFSTLEIQRTEQGDSAMYLCASSLRGASSGNTIYFGEGSWLTVV.

This clonotype was found many times. V usage is TRBV27 and J usage is TRBJ1-1, with D unresolved. The V gene lost 2 bases and the J gene lost 1 base, with 5 bases spanning the gap. This CDR3 is built from 13 residues. Germline V gene data show CDR1 as MNHEY and CDR2 as SMNVEV (reference sequence). CDR3 amino acids: CASSLDWNTEAFF. CDR3 DNA: TGTGCCAGCAGTTTAGATTGGAACACTGAAGCTTTCTTT.